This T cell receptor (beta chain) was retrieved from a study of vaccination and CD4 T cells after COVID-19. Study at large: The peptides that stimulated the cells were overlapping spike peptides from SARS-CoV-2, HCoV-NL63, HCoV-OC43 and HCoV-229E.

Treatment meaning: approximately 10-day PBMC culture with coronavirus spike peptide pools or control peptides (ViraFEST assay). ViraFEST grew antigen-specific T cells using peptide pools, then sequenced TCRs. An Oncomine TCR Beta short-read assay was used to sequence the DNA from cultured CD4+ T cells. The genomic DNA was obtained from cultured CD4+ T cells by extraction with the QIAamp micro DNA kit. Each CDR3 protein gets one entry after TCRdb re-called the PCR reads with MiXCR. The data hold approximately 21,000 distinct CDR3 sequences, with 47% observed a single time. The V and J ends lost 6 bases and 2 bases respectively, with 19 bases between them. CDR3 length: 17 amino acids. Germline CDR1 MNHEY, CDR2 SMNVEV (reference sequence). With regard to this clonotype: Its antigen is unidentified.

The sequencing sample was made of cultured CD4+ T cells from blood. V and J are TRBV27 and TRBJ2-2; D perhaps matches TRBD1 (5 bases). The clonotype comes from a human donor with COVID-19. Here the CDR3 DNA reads TGTGCCAGCAGGACGGACAAGTTTGACATTAACACCGGGGAGCTGTTTTTT. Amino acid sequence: CASRTDKFDINTGELFF.